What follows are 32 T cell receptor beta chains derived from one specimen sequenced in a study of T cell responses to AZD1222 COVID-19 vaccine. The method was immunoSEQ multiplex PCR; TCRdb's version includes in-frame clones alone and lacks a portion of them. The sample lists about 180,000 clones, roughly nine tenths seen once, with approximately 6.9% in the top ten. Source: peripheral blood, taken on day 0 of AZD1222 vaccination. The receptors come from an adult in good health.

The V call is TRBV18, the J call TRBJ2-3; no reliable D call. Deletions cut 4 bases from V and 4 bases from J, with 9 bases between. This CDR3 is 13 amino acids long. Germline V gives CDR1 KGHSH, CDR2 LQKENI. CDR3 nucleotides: TGTGCCAGCTCACTCGAACTACCAGATACGCAGTATTTT. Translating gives CASSLELPDTQYF.

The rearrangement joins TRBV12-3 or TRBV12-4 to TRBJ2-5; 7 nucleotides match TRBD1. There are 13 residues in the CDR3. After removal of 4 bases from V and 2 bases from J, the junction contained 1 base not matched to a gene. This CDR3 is CASSSGQQETQYF. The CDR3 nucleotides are TGTGCCAGCAGTTCGGGACAGCAAGAGACCCAGTACTTC.

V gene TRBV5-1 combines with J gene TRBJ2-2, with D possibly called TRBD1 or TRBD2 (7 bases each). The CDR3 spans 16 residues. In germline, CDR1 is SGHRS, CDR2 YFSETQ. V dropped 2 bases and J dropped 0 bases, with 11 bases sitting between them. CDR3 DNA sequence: TGCGCCAGCAGCTTCCAGGGGGGGCCGAACACCGGGGAGCTGTTTTTT. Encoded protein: CASSFQGGPNTGELFF.

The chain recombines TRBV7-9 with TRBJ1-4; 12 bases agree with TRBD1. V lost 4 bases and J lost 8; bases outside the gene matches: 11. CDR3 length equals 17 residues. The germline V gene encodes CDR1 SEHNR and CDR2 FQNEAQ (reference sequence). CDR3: CASSSAGTGGFGEKLFF. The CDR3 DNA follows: TGTGCCAGCAGCTCGGCCGGGACAGGGGGCTTTGGAGAAAAACTGTTTTTT.

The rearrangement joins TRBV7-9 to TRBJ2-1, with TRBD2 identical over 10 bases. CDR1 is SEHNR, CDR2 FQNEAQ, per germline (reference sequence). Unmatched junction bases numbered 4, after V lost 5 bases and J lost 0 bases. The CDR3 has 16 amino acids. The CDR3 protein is CASSNSGGTSYNEQFF. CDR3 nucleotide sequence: TGTGCCAGCAGCAATAGCGGGGGGACCTCCTACAATGAGCAGTTCTTC.

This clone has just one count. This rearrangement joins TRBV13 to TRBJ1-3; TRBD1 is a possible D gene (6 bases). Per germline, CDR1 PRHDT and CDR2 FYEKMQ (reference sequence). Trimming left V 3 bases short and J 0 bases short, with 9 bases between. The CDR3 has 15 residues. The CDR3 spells CASSFWTDSGNTIYF. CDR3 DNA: TGTGCCAGCAGCTTCTGGACAGACTCTGGAAACACCATATATTTT.

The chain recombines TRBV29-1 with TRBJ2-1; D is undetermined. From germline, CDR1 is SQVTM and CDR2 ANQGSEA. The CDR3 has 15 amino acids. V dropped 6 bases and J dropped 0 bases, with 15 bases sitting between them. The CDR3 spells CSVIRQTSSYNEQFF. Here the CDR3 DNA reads TGCAGCGTCATTAGGCAGACGAGCTCCTACAATGAGCAGTTCTTC.

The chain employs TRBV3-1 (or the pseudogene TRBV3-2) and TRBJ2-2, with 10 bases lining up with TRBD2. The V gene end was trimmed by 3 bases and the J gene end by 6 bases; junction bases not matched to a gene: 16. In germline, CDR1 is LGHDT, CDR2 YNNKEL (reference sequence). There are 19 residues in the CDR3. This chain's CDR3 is CASSHIPRSSGGRSGELFF. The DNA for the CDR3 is TGTGCCAGCAGCCACATACCCCGTTCTAGCGGGGGCCGATCCGGGGAGCTGTTTTTT.

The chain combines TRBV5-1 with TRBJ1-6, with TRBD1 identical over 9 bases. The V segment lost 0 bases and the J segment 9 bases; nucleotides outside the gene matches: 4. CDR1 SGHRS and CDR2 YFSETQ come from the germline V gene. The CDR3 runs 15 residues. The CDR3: CASSLGDRGASPLHF. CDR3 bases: TGCGCCAGCAGCTTGGGCGACAGGGGGGCTTCACCCCTCCACTTT. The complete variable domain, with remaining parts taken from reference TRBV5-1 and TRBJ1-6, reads KAGVTQTPRYLIKTRGQQVTLSCSPISGHRSVSWYQQTPGQGLQFLFEYFSETQRNKGNFPGRFSGRQFSNSRSEMNVSTLELGDSALYLCASSLGDRGASPLHFGNGTRLTVT.

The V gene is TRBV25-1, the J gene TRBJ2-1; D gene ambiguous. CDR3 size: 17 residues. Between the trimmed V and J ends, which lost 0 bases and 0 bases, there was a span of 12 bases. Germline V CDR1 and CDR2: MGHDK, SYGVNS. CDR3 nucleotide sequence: TGTGCCAGCAGTGAATATCACAACGGCAGCTCCTACAATGAGCAGTTCTTC. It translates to CASSEYHNGSSYNEQFF.

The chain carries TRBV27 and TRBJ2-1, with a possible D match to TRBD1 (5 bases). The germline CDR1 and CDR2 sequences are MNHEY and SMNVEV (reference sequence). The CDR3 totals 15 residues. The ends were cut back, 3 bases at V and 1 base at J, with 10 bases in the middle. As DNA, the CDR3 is TGTGCCAGCAGTTTTGGCCAGGGATCCTACAATGAGCAGTTCTTC. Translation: CASSFGQGSYNEQFF.

In DNA, the CDR3 is TGTGCCAGCAGCGACAGGGGGAACTATGGCTACACCTTC. Translated: CASSDRGNYGYTF. The chain carries TRBV7-9 and TRBJ1-2; TRBD1 aligns across 9 bases. V was clipped by 5 bases and J by 2 bases; unmatched bases: 0. This CDR3 has 13 residues. Germline values: CDR1 SEHNR, CDR2 FQNEAQ (reference sequence).

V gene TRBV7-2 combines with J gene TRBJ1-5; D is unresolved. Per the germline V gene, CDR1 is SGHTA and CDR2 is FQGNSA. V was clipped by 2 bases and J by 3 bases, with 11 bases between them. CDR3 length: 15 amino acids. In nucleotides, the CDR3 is TGTGCCAGCAGCTTAAAGGGTCCCCTCAATCAGCCCCAGCATTTT. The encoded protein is CASSLKGPLNQPQHF.

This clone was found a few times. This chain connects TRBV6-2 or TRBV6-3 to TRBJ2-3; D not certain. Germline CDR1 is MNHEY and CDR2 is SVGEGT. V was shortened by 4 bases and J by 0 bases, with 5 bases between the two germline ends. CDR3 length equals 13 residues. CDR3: CASSFVSTDTQYF. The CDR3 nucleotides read TGTGCCAGCAGTTTTGTAAGCACAGATACGCAGTATTTT.

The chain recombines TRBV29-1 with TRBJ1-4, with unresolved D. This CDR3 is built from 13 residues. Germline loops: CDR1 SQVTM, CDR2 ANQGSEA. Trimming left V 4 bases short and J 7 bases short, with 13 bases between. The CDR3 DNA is TGCAGCGTTGCCGGAAGCGTAAGTGAAAAACTGTTTTTT. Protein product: CSVAGSVSEKLFF.

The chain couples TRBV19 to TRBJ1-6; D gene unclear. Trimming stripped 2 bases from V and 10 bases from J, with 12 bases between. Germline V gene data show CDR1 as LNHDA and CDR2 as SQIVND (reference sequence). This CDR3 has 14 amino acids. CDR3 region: CASSILGLRSPLHF. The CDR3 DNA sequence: TGTGCCAGTAGTATACTTGGCTTGAGGTCACCCCTCCACTTT.

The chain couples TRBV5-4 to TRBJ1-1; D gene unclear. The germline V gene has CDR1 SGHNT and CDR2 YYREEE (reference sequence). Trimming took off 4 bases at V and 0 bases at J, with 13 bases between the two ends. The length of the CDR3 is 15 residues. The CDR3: CASSPKAGMNTEAFF. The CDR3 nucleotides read TGTGCCAGCAGCCCCAAGGCGGGGATGAACACTGAAGCTTTCTTT.

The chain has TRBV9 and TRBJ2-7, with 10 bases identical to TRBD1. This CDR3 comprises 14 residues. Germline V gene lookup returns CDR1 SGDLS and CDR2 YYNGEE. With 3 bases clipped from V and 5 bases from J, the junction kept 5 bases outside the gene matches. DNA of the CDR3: TGTGCCAGCAGCGGGGGACAGGGGATCCACGAGCAGTACTTC. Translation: CASSGGQGIHEQYF.

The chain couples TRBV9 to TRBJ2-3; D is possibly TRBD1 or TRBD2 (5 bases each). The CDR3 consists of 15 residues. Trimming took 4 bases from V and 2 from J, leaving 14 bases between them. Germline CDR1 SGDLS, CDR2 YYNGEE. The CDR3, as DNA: TGTGCCAGCAGCCCGAGCCCGGGGCCCACAGATACGCAGTATTTT. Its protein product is CASSPSPGPTDTQYF.

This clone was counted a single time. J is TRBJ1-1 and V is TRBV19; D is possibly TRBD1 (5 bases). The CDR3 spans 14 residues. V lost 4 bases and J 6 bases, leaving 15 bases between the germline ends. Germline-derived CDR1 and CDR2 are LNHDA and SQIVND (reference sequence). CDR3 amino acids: CASSTTEGWPEAFF. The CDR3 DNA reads TGTGCCAGTAGTACGACAGAGGGTTGGCCTGAAGCTTTCTTT.

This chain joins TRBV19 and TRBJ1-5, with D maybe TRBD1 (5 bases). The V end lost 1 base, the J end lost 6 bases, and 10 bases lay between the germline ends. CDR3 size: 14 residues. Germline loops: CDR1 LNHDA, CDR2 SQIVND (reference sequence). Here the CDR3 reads CASSIGGAGQPQHF. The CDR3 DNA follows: TGTGCCAGTAGTATAGGAGGGGCTGGTCAGCCCCAGCATTTT.

CDR3 amino acids: CASSHTGLAGYHEQFF. CDR3 bases: TGTGCCAGCAGCCACACTGGACTAGCGGGCTATCATGAGCAGTTCTTC. The chain recombines TRBV14 with TRBJ2-1; 11 bases match TRBD2. The CDR3 totals 16 residues. Germline loops: CDR1 SGHDN, CDR2 FVKESK. V was pared by 3 bases and J by 8 bases, with 9 bases of the junction left unmatched.

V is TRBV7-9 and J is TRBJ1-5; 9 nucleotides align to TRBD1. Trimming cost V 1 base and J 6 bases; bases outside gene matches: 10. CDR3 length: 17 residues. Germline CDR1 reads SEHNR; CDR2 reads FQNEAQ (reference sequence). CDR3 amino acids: CASSLGGTGRPVQPQHF. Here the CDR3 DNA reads TGTGCCAGCAGCTTAGGTGGGACAGGGCGTCCTGTTCAGCCCCAGCATTTT.

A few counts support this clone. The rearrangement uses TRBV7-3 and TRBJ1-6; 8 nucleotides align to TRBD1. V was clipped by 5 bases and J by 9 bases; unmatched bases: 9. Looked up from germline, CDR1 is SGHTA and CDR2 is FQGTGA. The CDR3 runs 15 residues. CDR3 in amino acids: CASSASGTGFSPLHF. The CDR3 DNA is TGTGCCAGCAGCGCATCCGGGACAGGATTTTCACCCCTCCACTTT.

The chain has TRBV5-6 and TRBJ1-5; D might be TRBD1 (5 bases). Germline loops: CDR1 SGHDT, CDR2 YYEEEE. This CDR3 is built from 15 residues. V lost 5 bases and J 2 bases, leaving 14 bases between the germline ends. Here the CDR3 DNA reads TGTGCCAGCAGTAAGGACTGGACATGCAATCAGCCCCAGCATTTT. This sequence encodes CASSKDWTCNQPQHF.

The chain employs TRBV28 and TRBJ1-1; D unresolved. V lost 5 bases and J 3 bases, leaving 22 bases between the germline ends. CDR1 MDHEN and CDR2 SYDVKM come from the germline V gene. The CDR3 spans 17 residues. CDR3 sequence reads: CASSTPDFHTRDTEAFF. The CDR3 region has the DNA TGTGCCAGCAGTACCCCAGACTTCCATACTCGAGACACTGAAGCTTTCTTT.

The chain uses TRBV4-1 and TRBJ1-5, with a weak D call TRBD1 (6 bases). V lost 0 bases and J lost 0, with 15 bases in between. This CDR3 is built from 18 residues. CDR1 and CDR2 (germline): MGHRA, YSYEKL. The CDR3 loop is CASSQDKGSTGSNQPQHF. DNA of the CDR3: TGCGCCAGCAGCCAAGATAAGGGATCGACAGGTAGCAATCAGCCCCAGCATTTT.

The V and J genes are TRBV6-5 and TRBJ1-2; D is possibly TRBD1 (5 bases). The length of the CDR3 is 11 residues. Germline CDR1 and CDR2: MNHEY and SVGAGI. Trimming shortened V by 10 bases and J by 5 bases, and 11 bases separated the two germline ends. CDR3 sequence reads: CATHGGYGYTF. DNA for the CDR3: TGTGCCACCCACGGGGGTTATGGCTACACCTTC.

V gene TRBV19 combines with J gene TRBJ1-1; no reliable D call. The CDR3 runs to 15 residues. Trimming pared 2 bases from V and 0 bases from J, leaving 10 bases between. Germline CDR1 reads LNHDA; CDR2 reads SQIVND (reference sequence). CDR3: CASSISAYMNTEAFF. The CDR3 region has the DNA TGTGCCAGTAGTATATCGGCGTACATGAACACTGAAGCTTTCTTT.

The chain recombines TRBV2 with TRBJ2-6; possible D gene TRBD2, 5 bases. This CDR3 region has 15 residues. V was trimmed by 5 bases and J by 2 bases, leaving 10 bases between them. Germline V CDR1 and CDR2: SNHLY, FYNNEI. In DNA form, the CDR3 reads TGTGCCAGCAGTCGGGGTGTTGCTGGGGCCAACGTCCTGACTTTC. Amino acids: CASSRGVAGANVLTF.

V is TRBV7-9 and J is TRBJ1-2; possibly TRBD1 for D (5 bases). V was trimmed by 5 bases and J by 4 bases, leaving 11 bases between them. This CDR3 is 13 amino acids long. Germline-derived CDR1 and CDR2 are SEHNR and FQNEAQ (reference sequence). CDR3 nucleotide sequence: TGTGCCAGCAGCAATAGGGGTGGCTATGGCTACACCTTC. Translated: CASSNRGGYGYTF.

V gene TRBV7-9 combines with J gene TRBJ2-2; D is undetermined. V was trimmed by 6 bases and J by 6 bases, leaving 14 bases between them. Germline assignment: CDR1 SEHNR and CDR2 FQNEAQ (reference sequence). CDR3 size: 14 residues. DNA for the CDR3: TGTGCCAGCAGTCAAGTTGGCGTCCCCGGGGAGCTGTTTTTT. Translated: CASSQVGVPGELFF.